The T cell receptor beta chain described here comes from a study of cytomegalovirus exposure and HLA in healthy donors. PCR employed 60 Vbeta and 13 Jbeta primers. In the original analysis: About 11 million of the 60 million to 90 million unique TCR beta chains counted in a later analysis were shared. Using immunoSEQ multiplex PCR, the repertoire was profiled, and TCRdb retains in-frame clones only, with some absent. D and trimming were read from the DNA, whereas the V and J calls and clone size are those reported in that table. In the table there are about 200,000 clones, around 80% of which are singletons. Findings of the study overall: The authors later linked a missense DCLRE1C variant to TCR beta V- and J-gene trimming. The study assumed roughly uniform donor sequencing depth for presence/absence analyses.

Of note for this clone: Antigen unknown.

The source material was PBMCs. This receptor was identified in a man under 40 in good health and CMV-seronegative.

CDR3 bases: TGTGCCAGCAGTCAGAGGCAGTGGTACGAGCAGTACTTC. Amino acid sequence: CASSQRQWYEQYF. This chain links TRBV27 with TRBJ2-7; D gene uncertain. V was shortened by 5 bases and J by 4 bases, with 12 bases between the two germline ends. The CDR3 covers 13 residues. The V gene's germline CDR1 is MNHEY and CDR2 SMNVEV (reference sequence).